Shown below are 28 T cell receptor beta chains from a single sample sequenced in a study of cytomegalovirus exposure and HLA in healthy donors. Primers included in the PCR were 60 Vbeta and 13 Jbeta primers. Sequenced by immunoSEQ multiplex PCR; TCRdb stores in-frame clones only, minus some. This table has more than 110,000 clones, about four fifths appearing once. The sequenced sample consisted of PBMCs. Every receptor here comes from a man aged 40-50 years in good health and CMV-seropositive.

The chain recombines TRBV2 with TRBJ1-1; maybe TRBD1 (6 bases). The germline V gene encodes CDR1 SNHLY and CDR2 FYNNEI. Trimming took off 5 bases at V and 1 base at J, with 14 bases between the two ends. This CDR3 spans 15 amino acids. CDR3 in DNA: TGTGCCAGCAGTCCTACAGGGTACGAGAACACTGAAGCTTTCTTT. Its protein is CASSPTGYENTEAFF.

This chain connects TRBV2 to TRBJ2-7, with 9 bases identical to TRBD2. The ends lost 6 bases at V and 2 bases at J; junction bases unmatched: 11. CDR3 size: 16 residues. Germline V CDR1 and CDR2: SNHLY, FYNNEI. Here the CDR3 DNA reads TGTGCCAGCAGCCCGCTGGTGACTAGCGGAGCCTACGAGCAGTACTTC. Amino acids: CASSPLVTSGAYEQYF.

The rearrangement joins TRBV5-1 to TRBJ2-5, with a weak D call TRBD1 (6 bases). CDR3 length equals 15 residues. The germline gives CDR1 SGHRS, CDR2 YFSETQ. The germline V and J ends were trimmed by 0 bases and 1 base, with 10 bases remaining between them. The CDR3 protein is CASSLGGGPQETQYF. The CDR3 DNA follows: TGCGCCAGCAGCTTGGGTGGGGGCCCCCAAGAGACCCAGTACTTC.

CDR3 in DNA: TGTGCCAGCAGCAGGGATAGCGGGTCCTACAATGAGCAGTTCTTC. Amino acid sequence: CASSRDSGSYNEQFF. J is TRBJ2-1 and V is TRBV2; 7 nucleotides agree with TRBD2. The V and J ends lost 6 bases and 1 base, in that order; junction bases with no gene match: 6. Germline V gives CDR1 SNHLY, CDR2 FYNNEI. The CDR3 extends over 15 amino acids.

This chain uses TRBV27 with TRBJ1-5; D gene uncertain. The V end lost 4 bases, the J end lost 6 bases, and 10 bases lay between the germline ends. There are 13 residues in the CDR3. Per the germline V gene, CDR1 is MNHEY and CDR2 is SMNVEV (reference sequence). CDR3 DNA sequence: TGTGCCAGCAGTTCAAGAAACGGTCAGCCCCAGCATTTT. It encodes CASSSRNGQPQHF.

The chain combines TRBV27 with TRBJ1-1; 7 bases are shared with TRBD1. The CDR3 loop spans 13 amino acids. Germline assignment: CDR1 MNHEY and CDR2 SMNVEV (reference sequence). Germline trimming cut 5 bases from V and 3 bases from J; bases unmatched to any gene: 3. CDR3 nucleotides: TGTGCCAGCAGTCGGGGGACAGACACTGAAGCTTTCTTT. This gives the protein CASSRGTDTEAFF.

This clone appeared a single time. The chain recombines TRBV12-5 with TRBJ1-5, with a possible D match to TRBD1 (6 bases). This CDR3 has 15 amino acids. V dropped 4 bases and J dropped 0 bases, with 10 bases sitting between them. Germline loops: CDR1 LGHNT, CDR2 FRNRAP. Here the CDR3 reads CASGYRGGSNQPQHF. The CDR3 DNA sequence: TGTGCTAGTGGTTACCGAGGGGGTAGCAATCAGCCCCAGCATTTT.

The V gene is TRBV6-5, the J gene TRBJ1-1, with no clear D. Trimming took off 2 bases at V and 1 base at J, with 5 bases between the two ends. Germline lookup yields CDR1 MNHEY and CDR2 SVGAGI. This CDR3 region has 13 residues. The CDR3 nucleotides are TGTGCCAGCAGTTACCGGGGGAACACTGAAGCTTTCTTT. Translating it yields CASSYRGNTEAFF.

The J gene is TRBJ1-2, the V gene TRBV7-9; 8 nucleotides match TRBD1. The germline V gene has CDR1 SEHNR and CDR2 FQNEAQ (reference sequence). CDR3 length: 13 amino acids. Unmatched junction bases numbered 3, after V lost 5 bases and J lost 4 bases. The CDR3 protein is CASSVDRGYGYTF. CDR3 coding DNA: TGTGCCAGCAGCGTCGACAGGGGCTATGGCTACACCTTC.

The rearrangement uses TRBV27 and TRBJ2-7; 8 bases align to TRBD2. Germline trimming cut 6 bases from V and 2 bases from J; bases unmatched to any gene: 6. This CDR3 is 14 amino acids long. From germline, CDR1 is MNHEY and CDR2 SMNVEV (reference sequence). Here the CDR3 reads CASRKLAATYEQYF. In DNA form, the CDR3 reads TGTGCCAGCAGGAAACTAGCGGCCACCTACGAGCAGTACTTC.

The chain joins TRBV7-2 to TRBJ2-1, with TRBD2 matching 15 bases. The germline CDR1 and CDR2 sequences are SGHTA and FQGNSA. V was pared by 4 bases and J by 4 bases, with 5 bases of the junction left unmatched. The CDR3 runs to 17 residues. Written as DNA, the CDR3 is TGTGCCAGCAGCTCCCGGACTAGCGGGGGGGCGTACAATGAGCAGTTCTTC. It yields the protein CASSSRTSGGAYNEQFF.

This clone was seen more than once but under ten times. The rearrangement joins TRBV6-5 to TRBJ2-7; 8 bases map to TRBD2. The CDR3 spans 14 residues. The ends lost 5 bases at V and 2 bases at J; junction bases unmatched: 5. CDR1 is MNHEY and CDR2 is SVGAGI in the germline V gene. CDR3: CASSRSGGAYEQYF. DNA of the CDR3: TGTGCCAGCAGTAGAAGCGGGGGAGCCTACGAGCAGTACTTC.

This chain links TRBV6-6 with TRBJ1-2; no clear D. This CDR3 spans 11 amino acids. V was cut by 8 bases and J by 2 bases, with 6 bases left in between. The germline CDR1 and CDR2 sequences are MNHNY and SVGAGI (reference sequence). The CDR3, as DNA: TGTGCCAGCGAAGCGAACTATGGCTACACCTTC. Protein sequence: CASEANYGYTF.

This clone was observed a few times. The genes are TRBV19 and TRBJ1-5; D is undetermined. The CDR3 is 15 amino acids. With 6 bases removed from V and 3 bases from J, the gap between germline ends came to 15 bases. CDR1 is LNHDA, CDR2 SQIVND, per germline (reference sequence). The CDR3: CASRPDRRSNQPQHF. Written as DNA, the CDR3 is TGTGCCAGTAGACCCGACCGGAGGTCCAATCAGCCCCAGCATTTT.

The chain links TRBV5-1 to TRBJ2-2, with unresolved D. Germline-derived CDR1 and CDR2 are SGHRS and YFSETQ. V was cut by 0 bases and J by 9 bases, with 12 bases left in between. The CDR3 spans 14 residues. The CDR3 reads CASSLEARPWELFF. CDR3 DNA: TGCGCCAGCAGCTTGGAAGCCCGCCCCTGGGAGCTGTTTTTT.

The rearrangement joins TRBV6-5 to TRBJ1-1, with a possible D match to TRBD1 (5 bases). V was clipped by 5 bases and J by 12 bases, with 19 bases between them. Germline CDR1 and CDR2: MNHEY and SVGAGI. This CDR3 spans 13 amino acids. CDR3 in amino acids: CASSTPGGGESFF. The DNA of the CDR3 is TGTGCCAGCAGTACCCCGGGGGGGGGAGAGTCTTTCTTT.

The chain joins TRBV7-2 to TRBJ1-5, with D hard to call. The CDR3 totals 14 residues. Trimming stripped 5 bases from V and 3 bases from J, with 11 bases between. Per the germline V gene, CDR1 is SGHTA and CDR2 is FQGNSA. The CDR3 DNA follows: TGTGCCAGCAGCCTCCGGAGGGCCAATCAGCCCCAGCATTTT. Protein: CASSLRRANQPQHF. Full variable domain (remainder filled in from reference TRBV7-2 and TRBJ1-5): GAGVSQSPSNKVTEKGKDVELRCDPISGHTALYWYRQSLGQGLEFLIYFQGNSAPDKSGLPSDRFSAERTGGSVSTLTIQRTQQEDSAVYLCASSLRRANQPQHFGDGTRLSIL.

V usage is TRBV18 and J usage is TRBJ2-7; 7 nucleotides align to TRBD1. Germline lookup yields CDR1 KGHSH and CDR2 LQKENI. The CDR3 is made up of 15 amino acids. The trim removed 3 bases at V and 1 base at J, leaving 6 bases unmatched. CDR3 in amino acids: CASSPRQGLSYEQYF. CDR3 DNA: TGTGCCAGCTCACCTAGACAGGGTCTGTCCTACGAGCAGTACTTC.

This rearrangement joins TRBV18 to TRBJ1-5, with a weak D call TRBD1 (5 bases). V was trimmed by 3 bases and J by 5 bases, leaving 17 bases between them. This CDR3 comprises 16 residues. Looked up from germline, CDR1 is KGHSH and CDR2 is LQKENI. The CDR3 reads CASSPNSGGGDQPQHF. The CDR3 nucleotides read TGTGCCAGCTCACCTAATTCCGGGGGGGGAGATCAGCCCCAGCATTTT.

The genes are TRBV5-1 and TRBJ2-5; TRBD2 agrees at 10 bases. This CDR3 has 15 amino acids. After removal of 0 bases from V and 5 bases from J, the junction contained 4 bases not matched to a gene. Germline values: CDR1 SGHRS, CDR2 YFSETQ. Written as DNA, the CDR3 is TGCGCCAGCAGCTTGGCTAGCGGGAGTTGGGAGACCCAGTACTTC. Its translation: CASSLASGSWETQYF.

This clone has ten or more counts. The chain recombines TRBV30 with TRBJ2-5, with D perhaps matching TRBD2 (7 bases). The CDR3 is 13 residues long. From germline, CDR1 is GTSNPN and CDR2 SVGIG (reference sequence). The V end lost 0 bases, the J end lost 9 bases, and 14 bases lay between the germline ends. The chain's CDR3 is CAWSVGGRAAQYF. CDR3 DNA: TGTGCCTGGAGTGTGGGGGGGCGCGCGGCCCAGTACTTC.

The rearrangement uses TRBV2 and TRBJ2-1; 9 nucleotides match TRBD1. V shed 8 bases and J 2 bases; nucleotides not matched to a gene: 7. CDR3 length: 15 amino acids. CDR1 is SNHLY and CDR2 is FYNNEI in the germline V gene. DNA of the CDR3: TGTGCCAGCGATCCGGGGACAGGGACCTACAATGAGCAGTTCTTC. Protein: CASDPGTGTYNEQFF.

The chain recombines TRBV5-1 with TRBJ1-2, with a weak D call TRBD1 (5 bases). The CDR3 contains 13 residues. Trimming removed 4 bases at V and 6 bases at J, with 13 bases between. Per germline, CDR1 SGHRS and CDR2 YFSETQ. CDR3 protein: CASSPGGGNGYTF. The CDR3 DNA reads TGCGCCAGCAGCCCCGGGGGGGGTAATGGCTACACCTTC.

This chain joins TRBV5-6 and TRBJ1-1; D perhaps matches TRBD1 (5 bases). The V end lost 4 bases, the J end lost 5 bases, and 18 bases lay between the germline ends. Germline loops: CDR1 SGHDT, CDR2 YYEEEE. The CDR3 is 15 amino acids. For the CDR3, the DNA is TGTGCCAGCAGCCCAATCAACAGCGGGGGGACTGAAGCTTTCTTT. Its translation: CASSPINSGGTEAFF.

This clone was recorded once. V is TRBV9 and J is TRBJ2-7, with D perhaps TRBD1 (6 bases). The CDR3 length is 16 residues. V was clipped by 1 base and J by 7 bases, with 21 bases between them. Germline CDR1 and CDR2: SGDLS and YYNGEE. CDR3 sequence: CASSVHEGDTLREQYF. The CDR3 DNA sequence: TGTGCCAGCAGCGTACATGAAGGGGACACCCTTAGGGAGCAGTACTTC. Variable domain in full (rest from reference TRBV9 and TRBJ2-7): DSGVTQTPKHLITATGQRVTLRCSPRSGDLSVYWYQQSLDQGLQFLIQYYNGEERAKGNILERFSAQQFPDLHSELNLSSLELGDSALYFCASSVHEGDTLREQYFGPGTRLTVT.

V and J are TRBV4-3 and TRBJ2-7; 7 nucleotides match TRBD1. The ends lost 2 bases at V and 3 bases at J; junction bases unmatched: 7. This CDR3 region has 15 residues. CDR1 is LGHNA and CDR2 is YSLEER in the germline V gene. The CDR3: CASSQSQGGYYEQYF. The CDR3 DNA reads as TGCGCCAGCAGCCAAAGCCAAGGGGGCTACTACGAGCAGTACTTC.

The chain carries TRBV9 and TRBJ1-2; D uncertain. The CDR3 has 13 residues. Germline V gives CDR1 SGDLS, CDR2 YYNGEE. V dropped 4 bases and J dropped 4 bases, with 11 bases sitting between them. CDR3 protein: CASSTTEGYGYTF. The CDR3 coding sequence is TGTGCCAGCAGCACTACCGAGGGCTATGGCTACACCTTC. The full variable domain, in which reference TRBV9 and TRBJ1-2 provide the parts outside the CDR3, is DSGVTQTPKHLITATGQRVTLRCSPRSGDLSVYWYQQSLDQGLQFLIQYYNGEERAKGNILERFSAQQFPDLHSELNLSSLELGDSALYFCASSTTEGYGYTFGSGTRLTVV.

This chain connects TRBV6-1 to TRBJ2-7, with 12 bases identical to TRBD2. Per the germline V gene, CDR1 is MNHNS and CDR2 is SASEGT. The CDR3 sequence is 16 residues long. After removal of 4 bases from V and 3 bases from J, the junction contained 7 bases not matched to a gene. CDR3 coding DNA: TGTGCCAGCAGTGGCACCTCGACTAGCGGGGGCTACGAGCAGTACTTC. Its protein product is CASSGTSTSGGYEQYF.